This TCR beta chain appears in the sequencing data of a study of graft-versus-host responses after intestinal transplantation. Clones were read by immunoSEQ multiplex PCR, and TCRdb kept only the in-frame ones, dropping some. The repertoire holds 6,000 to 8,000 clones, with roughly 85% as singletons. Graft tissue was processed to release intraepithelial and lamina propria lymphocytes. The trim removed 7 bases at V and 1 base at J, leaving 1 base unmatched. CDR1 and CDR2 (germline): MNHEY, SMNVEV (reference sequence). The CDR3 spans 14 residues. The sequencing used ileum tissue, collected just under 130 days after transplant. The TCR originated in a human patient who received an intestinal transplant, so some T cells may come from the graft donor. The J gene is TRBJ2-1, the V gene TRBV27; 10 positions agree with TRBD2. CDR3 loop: CASKLAGSYNEQFF. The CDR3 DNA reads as TGTGCCAGCAAACTAGCGGGATCCTACAATGAGCAGTTCTTC.